This TCR beta chain originates from a study of blood T cell repertoires in COVID-19. Data came from immunoSEQ multiplex PCR; TCRdb stores just in-frame clones and leaves some out. The table includes a few hundred thousand clones, 75% to 90% detected once. Trimming took 1 base from V and 6 from J; bases not matched to a gene: 6. Germline assignment: CDR1 PRHDT and CDR2 FYEKMQ (reference sequence). This CDR3 is 14 amino acids long. The clonotype originates from a woman younger than 35 with acute or convalescent COVID-19. The source material was peripheral blood. This chain connects TRBV13 to TRBJ2-7, with 7 positions matching TRBD1. The CDR3 coding sequence is TGTGCCAGCAGCTTAGAAAGGGGGCCCTCCGAGCAGTACTTC. Its translation: CASSLERGPSEQYF.